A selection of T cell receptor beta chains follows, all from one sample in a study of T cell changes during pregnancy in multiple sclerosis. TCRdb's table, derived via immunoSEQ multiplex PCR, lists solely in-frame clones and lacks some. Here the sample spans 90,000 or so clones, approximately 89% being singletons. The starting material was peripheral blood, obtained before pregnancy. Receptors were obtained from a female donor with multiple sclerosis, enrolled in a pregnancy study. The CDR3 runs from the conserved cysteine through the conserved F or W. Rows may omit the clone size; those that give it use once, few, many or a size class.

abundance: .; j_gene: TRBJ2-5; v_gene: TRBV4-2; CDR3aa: CASSQALQLAGWETQYF
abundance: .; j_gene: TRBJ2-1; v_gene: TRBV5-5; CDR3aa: CASSSTSGFYNEQFF
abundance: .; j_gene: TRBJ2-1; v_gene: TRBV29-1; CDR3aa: CSVFGTRAHSQFF
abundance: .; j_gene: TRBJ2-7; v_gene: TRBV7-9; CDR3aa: CASSSSVPEQYF
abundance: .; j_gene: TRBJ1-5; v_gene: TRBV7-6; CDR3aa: CASSLVQYSNQPQHF
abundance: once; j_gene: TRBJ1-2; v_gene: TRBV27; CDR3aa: CASSKQGAGGYTF
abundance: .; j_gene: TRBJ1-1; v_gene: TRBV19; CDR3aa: CASRRENTEAFF
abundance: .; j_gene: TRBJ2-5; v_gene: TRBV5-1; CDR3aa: CASSLDGRGQETQYF
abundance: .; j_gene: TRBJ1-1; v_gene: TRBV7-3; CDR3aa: CASSMEGNTEAFF
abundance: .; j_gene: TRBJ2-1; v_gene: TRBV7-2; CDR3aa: CASSYYGSEQFF